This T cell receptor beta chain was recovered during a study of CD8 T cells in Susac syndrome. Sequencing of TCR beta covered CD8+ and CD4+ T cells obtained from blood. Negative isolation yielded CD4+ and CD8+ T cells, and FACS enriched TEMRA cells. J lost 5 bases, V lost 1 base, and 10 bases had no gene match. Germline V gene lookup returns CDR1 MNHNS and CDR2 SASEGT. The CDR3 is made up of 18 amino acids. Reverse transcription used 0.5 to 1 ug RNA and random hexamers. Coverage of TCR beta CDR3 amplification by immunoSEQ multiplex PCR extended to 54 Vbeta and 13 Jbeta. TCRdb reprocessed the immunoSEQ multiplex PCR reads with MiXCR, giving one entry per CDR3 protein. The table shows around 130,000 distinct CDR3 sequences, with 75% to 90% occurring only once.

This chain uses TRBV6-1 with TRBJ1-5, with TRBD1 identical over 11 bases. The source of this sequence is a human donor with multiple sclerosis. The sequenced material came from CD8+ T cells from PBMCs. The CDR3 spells CASSEGRSGTGGHQPQHF. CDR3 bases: TGTGCCAGCAGTGAAGGTCGTTCCGGGACAGGGGGTCATCAGCCCCAGCATTTT.